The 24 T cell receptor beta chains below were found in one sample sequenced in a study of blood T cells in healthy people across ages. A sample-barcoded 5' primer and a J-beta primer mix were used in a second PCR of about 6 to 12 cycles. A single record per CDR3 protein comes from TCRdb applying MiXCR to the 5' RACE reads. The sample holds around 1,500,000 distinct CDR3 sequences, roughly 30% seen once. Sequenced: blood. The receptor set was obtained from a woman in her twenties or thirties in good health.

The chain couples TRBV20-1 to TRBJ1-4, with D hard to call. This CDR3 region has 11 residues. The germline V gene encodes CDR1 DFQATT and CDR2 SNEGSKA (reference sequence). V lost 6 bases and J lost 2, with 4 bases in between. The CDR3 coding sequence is TGCAGTGCGAAGACTAATGAAAAACTGTTTTTT. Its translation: CSAKTNEKLFF.

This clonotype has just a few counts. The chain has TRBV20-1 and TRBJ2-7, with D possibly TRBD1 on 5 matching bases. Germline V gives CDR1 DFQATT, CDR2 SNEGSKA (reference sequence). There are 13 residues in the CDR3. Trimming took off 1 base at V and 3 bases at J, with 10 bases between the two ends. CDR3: CSARAGKFYEQYF. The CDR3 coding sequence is TGCAGTGCTAGAGCAGGGAAGTTCTACGAGCAGTACTTC.

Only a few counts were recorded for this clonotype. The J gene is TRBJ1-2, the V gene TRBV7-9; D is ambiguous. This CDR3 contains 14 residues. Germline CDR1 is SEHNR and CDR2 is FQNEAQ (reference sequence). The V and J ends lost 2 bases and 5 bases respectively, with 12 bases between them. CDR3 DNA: TGTGCCAGCAGCTTAAGAGCCGACGTATATGGCTACACCTTC. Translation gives CASSLRADVYGYTF.

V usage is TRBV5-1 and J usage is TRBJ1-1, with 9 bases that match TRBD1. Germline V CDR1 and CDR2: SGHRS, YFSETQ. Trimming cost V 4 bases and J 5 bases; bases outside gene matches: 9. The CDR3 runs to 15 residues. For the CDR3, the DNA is TGCGCCAGCAGCGCCTCGACAGGGGGGAGAACTGAAGCTTTCTTT. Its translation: CASSASTGGRTEAFF.

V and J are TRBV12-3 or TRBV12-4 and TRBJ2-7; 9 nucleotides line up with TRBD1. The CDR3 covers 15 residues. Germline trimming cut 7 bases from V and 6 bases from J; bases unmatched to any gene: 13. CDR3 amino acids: CASTAGGTGSSEQYF. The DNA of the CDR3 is TGTGCCAGCACCGCAGGGGGGACAGGGTCGTCCGAGCAGTACTTC.

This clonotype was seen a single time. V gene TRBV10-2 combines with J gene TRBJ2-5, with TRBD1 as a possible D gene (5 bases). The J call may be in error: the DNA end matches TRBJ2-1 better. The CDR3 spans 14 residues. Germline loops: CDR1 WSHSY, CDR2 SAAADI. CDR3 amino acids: CASSGAGPKETQFF. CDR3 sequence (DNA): TGCGCCAGCAGTGGGGCAGGGCCAAAAGAGACCCAGTTCTTC.

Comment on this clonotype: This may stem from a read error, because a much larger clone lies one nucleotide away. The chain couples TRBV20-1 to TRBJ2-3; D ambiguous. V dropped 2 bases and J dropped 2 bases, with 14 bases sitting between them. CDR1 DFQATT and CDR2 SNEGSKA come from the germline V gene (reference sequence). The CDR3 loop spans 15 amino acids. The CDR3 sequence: CSARYPRTPTDTQYF. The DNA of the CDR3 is TGCAGTGCTAGATACCCGCGGACCCCCACAGATACGCAGTATTTT.

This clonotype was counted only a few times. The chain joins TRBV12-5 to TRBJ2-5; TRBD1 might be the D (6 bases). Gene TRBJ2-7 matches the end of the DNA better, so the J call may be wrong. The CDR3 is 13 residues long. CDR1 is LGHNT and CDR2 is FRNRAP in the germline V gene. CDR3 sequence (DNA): TGTGCTAGTGGTTTATCAGGGACAAGCGAGCAGTACTTC. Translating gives CASGLSGTSEQYF.

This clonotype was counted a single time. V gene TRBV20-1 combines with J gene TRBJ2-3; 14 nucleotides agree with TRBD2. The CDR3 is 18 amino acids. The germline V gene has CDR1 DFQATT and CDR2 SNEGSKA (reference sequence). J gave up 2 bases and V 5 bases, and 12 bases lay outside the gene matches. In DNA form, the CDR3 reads TGCAGTGCTGTGACTAGCGGGGGGGCCAGGGGTACCACAGATACGCAGTATTTT. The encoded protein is CSAVTSGGARGTTDTQYF.

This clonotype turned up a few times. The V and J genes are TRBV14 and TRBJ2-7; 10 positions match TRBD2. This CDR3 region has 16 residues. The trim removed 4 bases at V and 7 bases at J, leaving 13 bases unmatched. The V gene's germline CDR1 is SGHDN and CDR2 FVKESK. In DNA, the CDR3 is TGTGCCAGCAGCCCCGTCCCCCTAGCGGGAGCTGGGGAGCAGTACTTC. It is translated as CASSPVPLAGAGEQYF.

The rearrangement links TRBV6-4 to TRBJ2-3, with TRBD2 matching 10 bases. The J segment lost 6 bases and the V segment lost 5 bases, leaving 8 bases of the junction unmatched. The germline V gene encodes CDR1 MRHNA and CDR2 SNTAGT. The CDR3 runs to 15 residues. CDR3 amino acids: CASSTSGDPRDTQYF. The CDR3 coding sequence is TGTGCCAGCAGTACTAGCGGGGACCCGAGGGATACGCAGTATTTT.

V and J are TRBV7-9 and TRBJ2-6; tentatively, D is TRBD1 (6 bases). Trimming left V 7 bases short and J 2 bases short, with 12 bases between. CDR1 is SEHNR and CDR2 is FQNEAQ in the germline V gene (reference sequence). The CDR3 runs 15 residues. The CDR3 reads CASTPQGTGANVLTF. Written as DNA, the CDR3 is TGTGCCAGCACCCCACAGGGAACTGGGGCCAACGTCCTGACTTTC.

The CDR3 nucleotides read TGTGCCAGCAACCGACAGGGCGATGGCTACACCTTC. Translated, it gives CASNRQGDGYTF. This chain uses TRBV2 with TRBJ1-2; 7 bases fit TRBD1. Trimming at V came to 7 bases and at J to 6 bases, leaving 5 bases not matched to a gene. The CDR3 has 12 residues. The germline CDR1 and CDR2 sequences are SNHLY and FYNNEI.

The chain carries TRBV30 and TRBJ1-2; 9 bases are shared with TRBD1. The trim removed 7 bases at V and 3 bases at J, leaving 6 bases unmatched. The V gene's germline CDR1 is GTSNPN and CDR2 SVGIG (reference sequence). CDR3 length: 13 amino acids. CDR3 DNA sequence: TGTGCCTTGAACAGGGGGCGCGACTATGGCTACACCTTC. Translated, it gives CALNRGRDYGYTF.

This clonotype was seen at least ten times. The CDR3 loop is CASSLQATQYF. The CDR3 bases are TGTGCCAGCAGCTTACAGGCGACGCAGTATTTT. The rearrangement links TRBV7-2 to TRBJ2-3; D not resolved. The CDR3 consists of 11 residues. From germline, CDR1 is SGHTA and CDR2 FQGNSA. The ends were cut back, 2 bases at V and 9 bases at J, with 6 bases in the middle.

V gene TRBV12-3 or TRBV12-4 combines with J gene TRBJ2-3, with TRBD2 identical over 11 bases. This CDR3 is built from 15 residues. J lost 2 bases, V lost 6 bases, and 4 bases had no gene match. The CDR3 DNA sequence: TGTGCCAGCAGACGACTAGCGGGAAACACAGATACGCAGTATTTT. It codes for CASRRLAGNTDTQYF.

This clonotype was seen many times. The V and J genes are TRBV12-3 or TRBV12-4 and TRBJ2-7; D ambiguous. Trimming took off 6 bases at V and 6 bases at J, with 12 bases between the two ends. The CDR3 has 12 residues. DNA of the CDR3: TGTGCCAGCAGCCTCTCGCAGCTCGAGCAGTACTTC. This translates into CASSLSQLEQYF.

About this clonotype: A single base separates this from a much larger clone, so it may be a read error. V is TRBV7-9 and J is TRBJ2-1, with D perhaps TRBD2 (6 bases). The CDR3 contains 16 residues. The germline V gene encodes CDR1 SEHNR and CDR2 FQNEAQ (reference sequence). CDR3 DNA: TGTGCCAGCAGTCAAACATGGGGGAGGATGGACAATGAGCAGTGCTTC. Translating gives CASSQTWGRMDNEQCF.

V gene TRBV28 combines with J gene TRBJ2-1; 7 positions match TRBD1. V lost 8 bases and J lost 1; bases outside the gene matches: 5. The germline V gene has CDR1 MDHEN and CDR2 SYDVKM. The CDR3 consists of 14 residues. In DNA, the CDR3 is TGTGCCAGCGGGGAGACAGGGTCCTACAATGAGCAGTTCTTC. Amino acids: CASGETGSYNEQFF.

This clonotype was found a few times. The CDR3 sequence is CASSFRAVLQETQYF. DNA for the CDR3: TGTGCCAGCAGCTTTCGAGCGGTACTTCAAGAGACCCAGTACTTC. The chain recombines TRBV7-8 with TRBJ2-5, with D possibly being TRBD2 (5 bases). CDR3 length: 15 amino acids. Germline V gene lookup returns CDR1 SGHVS and CDR2 FQNEAQ. Trimming shortened V by 3 bases and J by 2 bases, and 13 bases separated the two germline ends.

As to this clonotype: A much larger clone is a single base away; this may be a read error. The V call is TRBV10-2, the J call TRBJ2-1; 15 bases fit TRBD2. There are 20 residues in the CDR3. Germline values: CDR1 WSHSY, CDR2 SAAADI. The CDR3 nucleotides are TGCGCCAGCAGTGAACCCGGGACTAGCGGGGGGCTCCGCTCCCACAATGAGCAGTTCTTC. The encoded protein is CASSEPGTSGGLRSHNEQFF.

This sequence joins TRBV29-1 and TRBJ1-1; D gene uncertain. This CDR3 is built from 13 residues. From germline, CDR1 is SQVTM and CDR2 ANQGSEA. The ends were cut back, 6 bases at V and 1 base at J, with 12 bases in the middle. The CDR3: CSVDDYPNTEAFF. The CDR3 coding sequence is TGCAGCGTCGATGATTACCCGAACACTGAAGCTTTCTTT.

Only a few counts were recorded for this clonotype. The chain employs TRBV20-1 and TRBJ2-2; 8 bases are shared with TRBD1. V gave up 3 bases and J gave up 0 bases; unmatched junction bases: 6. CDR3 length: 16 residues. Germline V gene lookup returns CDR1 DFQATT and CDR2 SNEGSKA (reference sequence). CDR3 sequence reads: CSASTGGRTNTGELFF. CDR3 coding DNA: TGCAGTGCTAGTACAGGGGGTAGAACGAACACCGGGGAGCTGTTTTTT.

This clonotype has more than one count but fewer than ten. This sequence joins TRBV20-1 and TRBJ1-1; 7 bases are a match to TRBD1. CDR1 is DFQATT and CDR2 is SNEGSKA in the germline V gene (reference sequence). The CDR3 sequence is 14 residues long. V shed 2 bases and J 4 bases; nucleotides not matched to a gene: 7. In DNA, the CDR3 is TGCAGTGCTAGACACAGGGGAGGGGGCACTGAAGCTTTCTTT. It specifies CSARHRGGGTEAFF.